A single sample gave rise to the 24 T cell receptor beta chains below, sequenced in a study of T cell responses to AZD1222 COVID-19 vaccine. Sequenced by immunoSEQ multiplex PCR; TCRdb stores in-frame clones only, minus some. The table records over 150,000 clones, about 85% of them present only once. Source: peripheral blood, taken on day 0 of AZD1222 vaccination. All receptors come from an adult in good health.

The chain has TRBV18 and TRBJ1-4; D possibly corresponds to TRBD1 (6 bases). Per the germline V gene, CDR1 is KGHSH and CDR2 is LQKENI. The CDR3 extends over 14 amino acids. The ends were cut back, 6 bases at V and 8 bases at J, with 16 bases in the middle. The CDR3, as DNA: TGTGCCAGCTCGAAGGGGGGGGCAGAAGAAAAACTGTTTTTT. The encoded protein is CASSKGGAEEKLFF.

V and J are TRBV2 and TRBJ1-5, with D tentatively TRBD1 (6 bases). The CDR3 has 15 residues. The germline V gene has CDR1 SNHLY and CDR2 FYNNEI. With 5 bases removed from V and 4 bases from J, the gap between germline ends came to 15 bases. The DNA for the CDR3 is TGTGCCAGCAGTAAATCCGACAGGACTAATCAGCCCCAGCATTTT. It yields the protein CASSKSDRTNQPQHF. The full variable domain, rest sourced from reference TRBV2 and TRBJ1-5, is EPEVTQTPSHQVTQMGQEVILRCVPISNHLYFYWYRQILGQKVEFLVSFYNNEISEKSEIFDDQFSVERPDGSNFTLKIRSTKLEDSAMYFCASSKSDRTNQPQHFGDGTRLSIL.

This clone was seen only a few times. The V and J genes are TRBV11-1 and TRBJ1-6, with D perhaps TRBD1 (5 bases). V lost 5 bases and J lost 8, with 13 bases in between. Per the germline V gene, CDR1 is SGHAT and CDR2 is FQDESV (reference sequence). This CDR3 has 14 residues. The CDR3 DNA reads as TGTGCCAGCAGCCGGGACCTGGGAGATTCACCCCTCCACTTT. Translating it yields CASSRDLGDSPLHF.

The chain uses TRBV3-1 (or the pseudogene TRBV3-2) and TRBJ1-5, with TRBD1 matching over 10 bases. Germline V gene sequence: CDR1 LGHDT, CDR2 YNNKEL (reference sequence). The CDR3 consists of 18 residues. The J segment lost 2 bases and the V segment lost 5 bases, leaving 12 bases of the junction unmatched. The CDR3 region is CASSKGSSGTGGNQPQHF. The CDR3 DNA sequence: TGTGCCAGCAGCAAAGGATCATCCGGGACAGGGGGCAATCAGCCCCAGCATTTT.

The CDR3 here is CASSLDRGPDQPQHF. The CDR3 region has the DNA TGTGCCAGCAGCTTAGACAGGGGGCCGGACCAGCCCCAGCATTTT. The V and J genes are TRBV7-2 and TRBJ1-5, with 9 bases identical to TRBD1. This CDR3 has 15 amino acids. Germline V gene data show CDR1 as SGHTA and CDR2 as FQGNSA. With V trimmed by 1 base and J by 7 bases, 5 bases remained unmatched.

This chain joins TRBV20-1 and TRBJ2-3, with no clear D. Trimming stripped 1 base from V and 5 bases from J, with 4 bases between. The CDR3 extends over 11 amino acids. The V gene's germline CDR1 is DFQATT and CDR2 SNEGSKA (reference sequence). As DNA, the CDR3 is TGCAGTGCTAGAGGGGGAGATACGCAGTATTTT. Protein product: CSARGGDTQYF.

The rearrangement joins TRBV5-4 to TRBJ1-2; D unclear. Germline CDR1 is SGHNT and CDR2 is YYREEE (reference sequence). This CDR3 contains 12 residues. Trimming took off 1 base at V and 8 bases at J, with 9 bases between the two ends. This chain's CDR3 is CASSLTPGGYTF. The CDR3 DNA follows: TGTGCCAGCAGCTTGACTCCGGGGGGCTACACCTTC.

This rearrangement joins TRBV4-1 to TRBJ1-4; 8 bases are a match to TRBD1. The CDR3 has 15 residues. The germline gives CDR1 MGHRA, CDR2 YSYEKL. J gave up 7 bases and V 4 bases, and 8 bases lay outside the gene matches. CDR3 in DNA: TGCGCCAGCAGCCTACAACAGGGGGTCGGTGAAAAACTGTTTTTT. Its protein product is CASSLQQGVGEKLFF.

The V and J genes are TRBV13 and TRBJ2-1; 7 positions match TRBD2. The CDR3 runs 15 residues. The J segment lost 0 bases and the V segment lost 5 bases, leaving 4 bases of the junction unmatched. The germline CDR1 and CDR2 sequences are PRHDT and FYEKMQ (reference sequence). This chain's CDR3 is CASSPGGSSYNEQFF. CDR3 nucleotides: TGTGCCAGCAGCCCGGGCGGGAGCTCCTACAATGAGCAGTTCTTC.

The rearrangement uses TRBV19 and TRBJ2-7; tentative D call: TRBD2 (5 bases). The CDR3 contains 15 residues. V gave up 3 bases and J gave up 5 bases, with 17 bases separating them. CDR1 is LNHDA and CDR2 is SQIVND in the germline V gene (reference sequence). The CDR3 nucleotides read TGTGCCAGTAGTATCTCCGGGATGACGTGGAACGAGCAGTACTTC. Protein: CASSISGMTWNEQYF.

The CDR3 loop is CASSQENLDKTGELFF. CDR3 nucleotides: TGTGCCAGCAGCCAAGAGAACCTAGATAAGACCGGGGAGCTGTTTTTT. The genes are TRBV4-2 and TRBJ2-2; D is undetermined. Germline values: CDR1 LGHNA, CDR2 YNFKEQ. Trimming stripped 0 bases from V and 5 bases from J, with 13 bases between. The CDR3 consists of 16 residues.

The chain has TRBV2 and TRBJ2-7; TRBD1 aligns across 11 bases. Germline V gene data show CDR1 as SNHLY and CDR2 as FYNNEI. V lost 5 bases, J lost 5 bases, and 8 bases stayed unmatched. The CDR3 loop spans 15 amino acids. CDR3 bases: TGTGCCAGCAGTCGTCGGGACAGGGGGTTCAACGAGCAGTACTTC. Protein: CASSRRDRGFNEQYF.

The V call is TRBV19, the J call TRBJ1-2; 7 positions agree with TRBD1. Losses at the gene ends were 10 bases for V and 6 bases for J; bases not matched to a gene: 8. Germline CDR1 and CDR2: LNHDA and SQIVND (reference sequence). The CDR3 extends over 12 amino acids. This CDR3 is CAIRDRVHGYTF. The CDR3 nucleotides read TGTGCCATTCGGGACAGAGTCCATGGCTACACCTTC.

The chain couples TRBV18 to TRBJ2-5, with D uncertain. Germline CDR1 and CDR2: KGHSH and LQKENI. The CDR3 extends over 11 amino acids. V shed 4 bases and J shed 2 bases, with 2 bases lying between them. This chain's CDR3 is CASSHQETQYF. The CDR3 DNA follows: TGTGCCAGCTCACATCAAGAGACCCAGTACTTC. Full variable domain (remainder filled in from reference TRBV18 and TRBJ2-5): NAGVMQNPRHLVRRRGQEARLRCSPMKGHSHVYWYRQLPEEGLKFMVYLQKENIIDESGMPKERFSAEFPKEGPSILRIQQVVRGDSAAYFCASSHQETQYFGPGTRLLVL.

The chain joins TRBV6-5 to TRBJ1-1; 9 positions match TRBD1. CDR3 size: 13 residues. The germline V gene has CDR1 MNHEY and CDR2 SVGAGI. With V trimmed by 6 bases and J by 7 bases, 6 bases remained unmatched. The CDR3 region has the DNA TGTGCCAGCAGGTACAGGGGGCAGGGTGAAGCTTTCTTT. Amino acid sequence: CASRYRGQGEAFF.

The V gene is TRBV5-5, the J gene TRBJ2-1; D is possibly TRBD2 (5 bases). With 1 base removed from V and 3 bases from J, the gap between germline ends came to 14 bases. The germline V gene encodes CDR1 SGHKS and CDR2 YYEKEE (reference sequence). CDR3 length: 16 residues. The chain's CDR3 is CASSLIWASSYNEQFF. DNA of the CDR3: TGTGCCAGCAGCTTGATTTGGGCTAGCAGCTACAATGAGCAGTTCTTC. Together with reference TRBV5-5 and TRBJ2-1, the CDR3 gives the full variable domain: DAGVTQSPTHLIKTRGQQVTLRCSPISGHKSVSWYQQVLGQGPQFIFQYYEKEERGRGNFPDRFSARQFPNYSSELNVNALLLGDSALYLCASSLIWASSYNEQFFGPGTRLTVL.

V is TRBV12-3 or TRBV12-4 and J is TRBJ1-2; weak D call: TRBD1 (5 bases). Trimming left V 6 bases short and J 4 bases short, with 9 bases between. The CDR3 is 12 residues long. Written as DNA, the CDR3 is TGTGCCAGCAGCCAGGGTGCCTATGGCTACACCTTC. Translation gives CASSQGAYGYTF.

The V and J genes are TRBV11-2 and TRBJ1-2; 11 bases agree with TRBD1. The ends lost 1 base at V and 1 base at J; junction bases unmatched: 2. Germline CDR1 and CDR2: SGHAT and FQNNGV. CDR3 length equals 16 residues. CDR3 nucleotide sequence: TGTGCCAGCAGCTTAGGGGGGACAGGGGGTAACTATGGCTACACCTTC. It codes for CASSLGGTGGNYGYTF.

A remark on this clone: Other DNA variants within this sample encode the same CDR3. The gene calls are TRBV28 and TRBJ1-2, with 9 bases aligning to TRBD1. The V gene end was trimmed by 3 bases and the J gene end by 6 bases; junction bases not matched to a gene: 5. The CDR3 length is 14 residues. CDR1 and CDR2 from the germline V gene are MDHEN and SYDVKM. CDR3 coding DNA: TGTGCCAGCAGTTTTGTCCGGACAGGGGATGGCTACACCTTC. It yields the protein CASSFVRTGDGYTF.

This sequence joins TRBV12-3 or TRBV12-4 and TRBJ2-7; D is unresolved. Trimming removed 3 bases at V and 4 bases at J, with 10 bases between. This CDR3 has 13 amino acids. The CDR3 loop reads CASSFGDFYEQYF. DNA of the CDR3: TGTGCCAGCAGTTTCGGAGACTTTTACGAGCAGTACTTC.

V gene TRBV28 combines with J gene TRBJ2-7; 7 bases are shared with TRBD2. Germline values: CDR1 MDHEN, CDR2 SYDVKM. V shed 7 bases and J 12 bases; nucleotides not matched to a gene: 12. The CDR3 is 12 residues long. The CDR3 nucleotides read TGTGCCAGCACCCCCCGTGGACTAGTTGCGTACTTC. Its translation: CASTPRGLVAYF.

The chain recombines TRBV15 with TRBJ2-6, with 7 bases aligning to TRBD1. This CDR3 has 16 residues. Germline CDR1 LNHNV, CDR2 YYDKDF (reference sequence). With V trimmed by 3 bases and J by 0 bases, 2 bases remained unmatched. CDR3 coding DNA: TGTGCCACCAGCAGTAGGGACAGCTCTGGGGCCAACGTCCTGACTTTC. Protein sequence: CATSSRDSSGANVLTF.

V and J are TRBV5-1 and TRBJ1-1, with 9 nucleotides matching TRBD1. This CDR3 is 14 amino acids long. Germline V gene lookup returns CDR1 SGHRS and CDR2 YFSETQ. The V segment lost 3 bases and the J segment 6 bases; nucleotides outside the gene matches: 6. The CDR3 nucleotides are TGCGCCAGCAGCTACCGGGACAGGGTCTCTGAAGCTTTCTTT. This encodes CASSYRDRVSEAFF.

In this sample, this clone turned up a few times. This chain joins TRBV28 and TRBJ2-7, with D unclear. With 7 bases removed from V and 5 bases from J, the gap between germline ends came to 12 bases. Per germline, CDR1 MDHEN and CDR2 SYDVKM. The CDR3 is made up of 12 amino acids. CDR3 sequence reads: CASISRLDEQYF. Written as DNA, the CDR3 is TGTGCCAGCATTTCTAGACTTGACGAGCAGTACTTC.